Listed below are T cell receptor beta chains from one sample, sequenced in a study of T-cell reconstitution after alpha-beta-depleted transplantation in children. TCRdb reprocessed the PCR reads with MiXCR, giving one entry per CDR3 protein. The sample lists around 500,000 distinct CDR3 sequences, around 12% occurring once. The sequencing used PBMCs from the stem cell graft donor, collected from the stem cell graft. The receptors shown here come from a human donor who donated a stem cell graft to a child with combined immunodeficiency. CDR3s include the opening cysteine and the closing phenylalanine or tryptophan. D genes are given only for firm matches. Size values are once, few and many counts, or a class for expanded clones, and some rows have none.

. . TRBJ2-7 TRBV2 TGTGCCAGCAGTCCAAACAGGGAGGTCGAGCAGTACTTC CASSPNREVEQYF
TRBD2 many TRBJ2-1 TRBV6-5 TGTGCCAGCAGCTTAAGGACTAGCGGGGGAAATGAGCAGTTCTTC CASSLRTSGGNEQFF
TRBD2 few TRBJ2-7 TRBV6-1 TGTGCCAGCAGTCGACTCAAGCGGGACTACGAGCAGTACTTC CASSRLKRDYEQYF
. . TRBJ2-1 TRBV5-8 TGTGCCATCGGCCTGGGGTTGAGCTCCTACAATGAGCAGTTCTTC CAIGLGLSSYNEQFF
. few TRBJ2-7 TRBV20-1 TGCAGTGCCACCACTAGCTCCTTCTCCTACGAGCAGTACTTC CSATTSSFSYEQYF
. many TRBJ1-1 TRBV20-1 TGCAGTGCTAGGACGCCGGGGCTGGCGAACACTGAAGCTTTCTTT CSARTPGLANTEAFF
. few TRBJ2-7 TRBV6-1 TGTGCCAGCAGTGAAGCCTGGCTGTCGAATACCTACGAGCAGTACTTC CASSEAWLSNTYEQYF
. many TRBJ2-7 TRBV29-1 TGCAGCGTCCCCGGAGCCAGGAGCTCCTACGAGCAGTACTTC CSVPGARSSYEQYF
. many TRBJ1-2 TRBV25-1 TGTGCCAGCAGTGAATACTCGGAAGCTAACTATGGCTACACCTTC CASSEYSEANYGYTF
. many TRBJ2-7 TRBV4-2 TGTGCCAGCAGCTCCCCCCCGGAGCAGTACTTC CASSSPPEQYF
TRBD1 . TRBJ1-6 TRBV7-2 TGTGCCAGCACCGGAGCGGGGACAGAATTCACCGGCCTCCACTTT CASTGAGTEFTGLHF
. . TRBJ2-1 TRBV3-1 TGTGCCAGCAGCCAAGGAGGTGAGGGATACAATGAGCAGTTCTTC CASSQGGEGYNEQFF
TRBD1 many TRBJ2-7 TRBV20-1 TGCAGTGCTAGCCTGACAGGGGACGACTACGAGCAGTACTTC CSASLTGDDYEQYF
. many TRBJ2-6 TRBV7-9 TGTGCCAGCAGCTTAGTGTTTCAGTCTGGGGCCAACGTCCTGACTTTC CASSLVFQSGANVLTF
. few TRBJ2-3 TRBV5-1 TGCGCCAGCAGCTTGTATGGTGATACGCAGTATTTT CASSLYGDTQYF
. . TRBJ2-7 TRBV10-3 TGTGCCATCAAACCGCCGGGACAACCAGTGGAGCAGTACTTC CAIKPPGQPVEQYF
. . TRBJ2-1 TRBV15 TGTGCCACCAGGCCCGAGGGTTGGGGAGACACTTACAATGAGCAGTTCTTC CATRPEGWGDTYNEQFF
TRBD1 . TRBJ1-1 TRBV20-1 TGCAGTGCTGGGACAGGGGTGGGAACTGAAGCTTTCTTT CSAGTGVGTEAFF
TRBD1 . TRBJ2-7 TRBV19 TGTGCCAGTAGTACGAGGGACAGCCATTACTACGAGCAGTACTTC CASSTRDSHYYEQYF
. few TRBJ2-7 TRBV4-2 TGTGCCAGCAGCCAAGTCGGGACATTCTCCTACGAGCAGTACTTC CASSQVGTFSYEQYF
TRBD2 once TRBJ2-3 TRBV20-1 TGCAGTGCTACCGGGACTAGCAGACGCACAGATACGCAGTATTTT CSATGTSRRTDTQYF
. many TRBJ2-1 TRBV30 TGTGCCTGGGGACCGGGACAGCAGTTCTTC CAWGPGQQFF
. many TRBJ2-1 TRBV11-2 TGTGCCAGCAGCTTAGAAAGCGACTGGCCACTCGAGCAGTTCTTC CASSLESDWPLEQFF
. few TRBJ2-1 TRBV7-2 TGTGCCAGCAGCTTCGCGACGAGAGGGAATGAGCAGTTCTTC CASSFATRGNEQFF
TRBD2 . TRBJ2-7 TRBV20-1 TGCAGTGCTAGGACTAGCGCGGATTACGAGCAGTACTTC CSARTSADYEQYF
TRBD1 . TRBJ1-1 TRBV3-1 TGTGCCAGCAGCCCGCGGACAGGGGGCTACCGGGGCGCTTTCTTT CASSPRTGGYRGAFF
. . TRBJ2-6 TRBV6-2/TRBV6-3 TGTGCCAGCCGGAGGGCCTCTGGGGCCAACGTCCTGACTTTC CASRRASGANVLTF
. many TRBJ1-3 TRBV20-1 TGCAGTGCCCCCGGGGAGAACACCATATATTTT CSAPGENTIYF